This T cell receptor beta chain was identified during a study of technical replicates of blood from a handful of donors. The data were produced by immunoSEQ multiplex PCR, yet TCRdb's version contains in-frame clones alone and is incomplete. The sample carries roughly 79,000 clones, more than 90% recorded once. Germline V gives CDR1 SGDLS, CDR2 YYNGEE. Trimming stripped 0 bases from V and 4 bases from J, with 10 bases between. The CDR3 consists of 14 residues. Sequenced material: T cells isolated from PBMCs. This TCR was recovered from a human donor in good health. The chain combines TRBV9 with TRBJ1-1; weak D call: TRBD1 (5 bases). The CDR3 spells CASSVDGGSTEAFF. DNA of the CDR3: TGTGCCAGCAGCGTAGACGGGGGTAGCACTGAAGCTTTCTTT.